The 8 T cell receptor beta chains below were found in one sample sequenced in a study of identical twins. TCRdb reprocessed the 5' RACE reads via MiXCR and lists one record per CDR3 protein. The repertoire has nearly 650,000 distinct CDR3 sequences, about 7% of them found once; the top ten carry over 1.5%. Separately, the same data were catalogued under a study of yellow fever vaccine responses in identical twins.

The sequenced material came from PBMCs. These receptors were collected from a woman in her late teens or twenties in good health.

J is TRBJ1-2 and V is TRBV20-1; D perhaps matches TRBD1 (5 bases). The CDR3 is 13 amino acids. The germline gives CDR1 DFQATT, CDR2 SNEGSKA (reference sequence). V lost 6 bases to trimming and J lost 6 bases, with 17 bases between them. Here the CDR3 reads CSAGSRALDGYTF. CDR3 sequence (DNA): TGCAGTGCGGGGAGCAGGGCTTTGGATGGCTACACCTTC.

The chain uses TRBV5-1 and TRBJ2-5; no clear D. Per the germline V gene, CDR1 is SGHRS and CDR2 is YFSETQ. The CDR3 extends over 16 amino acids. V was trimmed by 0 bases and J by 2 bases, leaving 14 bases between them. CDR3 coding DNA: TGCGCCAGCAGCTTGGCCGGTCTGTCAGCTCAAGAGACCCAGTACTTC. Translated, it gives CASSLAGLSAQETQYF.

This clonotype was counted at least ten times. This chain connects TRBV5-1 to TRBJ1-1; possibly TRBD1 for D (5 bases). The germline gives CDR1 SGHRS, CDR2 YFSETQ. CDR3 length: 16 amino acids. V was pared by 4 bases and J by 0 bases, with 16 bases between. CDR3: CASSAGLRTLNTEAFF. The CDR3 region has the DNA TGCGCCAGCAGCGCGGGACTCCGGACCCTGAACACTGAAGCTTTCTTT. The whole variable domain, filled in from reference TRBV5-1 and TRBJ1-1, reads KAGVTQTPRYLIKTRGQQVTLSCSPISGHRSVSWYQQTPGQGLQFLFEYFSETQRNKGNFPGRFSGRQFSNSRSEMNVSTLELGDSALYLCASSAGLRTLNTEAFFGQGTRLTVV.

This clonotype occurred many times. The chain links TRBV12-3 or TRBV12-4 to TRBJ2-7, with a weak D call TRBD2 (6 bases). The CDR3 is 14 residues long. The germline V and J ends were trimmed by 3 bases and 1 base, with 10 bases remaining between them. CDR3 nucleotides: TGTGCCAGCAGTTTGGAGAGCGGGTCCTACGAGCAGTACTTC. Its protein product is CASSLESGSYEQYF.

In its sample, this clonotype was seen many times. This chain connects TRBV12-3 or TRBV12-4 to TRBJ2-5; 12 bases agree with TRBD2. The junction had 3 bases not matched to a gene; V was cut back by 5 bases and J by 5 bases. This CDR3 comprises 14 residues. CDR3: CASSLLAGGETQYF. The CDR3 DNA reads as TGTGCCAGCAGTCTACTAGCGGGGGGTGAGACCCAGTACTTC.

This clonotype was observed a few times. The J gene is TRBJ2-2, the V gene TRBV20-1, with 10 bases fitting TRBD2. With 3 bases clipped from V and 0 bases from J, the junction kept 7 bases outside the gene matches. This CDR3 is 17 amino acids long. Germline V gene sequence: CDR1 DFQATT, CDR2 SNEGSKA (reference sequence). CDR3 sequence reads: CSARGLAGAANTGELFF. The CDR3 DNA sequence: TGCAGTGCTAGGGGTCTAGCGGGAGCCGCGAACACCGGGGAGCTGTTTTTT.

The V and J genes are TRBV5-6 and TRBJ2-1; maybe TRBD1 (5 bases). Trimming removed 4 bases from V and 0 bases from J, with 14 bases in between. The V gene's germline CDR1 is SGHDT and CDR2 YYEEEE. The CDR3 totals 16 residues. CDR3 in amino acids: CASSPRRVVSYNEQFF. CDR3 coding DNA: TGTGCCAGCAGCCCGCGCAGGGTCGTCTCCTACAATGAGCAGTTCTTC. Based on the CDR3 plus reference TRBV5-6 and TRBJ2-1, the full variable domain is DAGVTQSPTHLIKTRGQQVTLRCSPKSGHDTVSWYQQALGQGPQFIFQYYEEEERQRGNFPDRFSGHQFPNYSSELNVNALLLGDSALYLCASSPRRVVSYNEQFFGPGTRLTVL.

This clonotype has only a few counts. V usage is TRBV4-1 and J usage is TRBJ1-1, with a weak D call TRBD1 (6 bases). The CDR3 contains 15 residues. Per the germline V gene, CDR1 is MGHRA and CDR2 is YSYEKL. V was pared by 1 base and J by 3 bases, with 12 bases between. The CDR3 sequence is CASSQGQGFDTEAFF. DNA of the CDR3: TGCGCCAGCAGCCAAGGTCAGGGGTTCGACACTGAAGCTTTCTTT.